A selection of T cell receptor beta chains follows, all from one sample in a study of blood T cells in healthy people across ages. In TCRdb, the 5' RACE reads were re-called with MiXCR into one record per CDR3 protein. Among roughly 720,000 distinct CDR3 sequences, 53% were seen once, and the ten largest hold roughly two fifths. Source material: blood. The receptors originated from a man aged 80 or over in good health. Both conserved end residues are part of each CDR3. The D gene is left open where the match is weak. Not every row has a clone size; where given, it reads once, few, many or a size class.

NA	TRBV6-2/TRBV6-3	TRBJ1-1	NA	CASRQTGQNTEAFF	TGTGCCAGCCGACAGACAGGACAGAACACTGAAGCTTTCTTT
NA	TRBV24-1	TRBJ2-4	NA	CATLRGLAKNIQYF	TGTGCCACCCTCCGGGGACTAGCCAAAAACATTCAGTACTTC
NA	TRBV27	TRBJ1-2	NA	CASSQTGTNGYTF	TGTGCCAGCAGTCAAACCGGGACAAATGGCTACACCTTC
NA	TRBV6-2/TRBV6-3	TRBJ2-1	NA	CASAGPSNEQFF	TGTGCCAGCGCGGGTCCCTCCAATGAGCAGTTCTTC
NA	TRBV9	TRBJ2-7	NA	CASSPRGAEDPYEQYF	TGTGCCAGCAGCCCCAGGGGTGCAGAGGACCCCTACGAGCAGTACTTC
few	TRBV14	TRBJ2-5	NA	CASSQVQVYNEQYF	TGTGCCAGCAGCCAAGTGCAAGTATACAATGAGCAGTACTTC
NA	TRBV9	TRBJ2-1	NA	CASSGAFGHEQFF	TGTGCCAGCAGCGGGGCTTTTGGGCATGAGCAGTTCTTC
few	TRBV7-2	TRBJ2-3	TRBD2	CASSLVSSGLRPDTQYF	TGTGCCAGCAGCTTAGTCTCTAGCGGCCTACGCCCAGATACGCAGTATTTT
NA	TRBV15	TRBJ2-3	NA	CATSQSRGLRRYAYF	TGTGCCACCAGCCAGAGTCGCGGGTTGCGGAGATACGCGTATTTT
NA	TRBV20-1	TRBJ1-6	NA	CSASRLDYNSPLHF	TGCAGTGCTAGCCGCCTCGATTATAATTCACCCCTCCACTTT
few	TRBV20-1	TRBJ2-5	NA	CSARVGTQETQYF	TGCAGTGCTAGAGTAGGGACCCAAGAGACCCAGTACTTC
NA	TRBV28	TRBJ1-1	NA	CASSFPGTNTEAFF	TGTGCCAGCAGTTTCCCCGGGACAAACACTGAAGCTTTCTTT
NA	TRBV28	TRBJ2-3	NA	CASTTGSRYAYF	TGTGCCAGCACCACGGGTAGCAGATACGCGTATTTT
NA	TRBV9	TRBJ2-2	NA	CASSVFAGPAGELFF	TGTGCCAGCAGCGTCTTCGCGGGTCCGGCCGGGGAGCTGTTTTTT